The TCR beta chain described here comes from a study of regulatory T cells in long-lasting Graves disease. Findings and caveats of the study: Patients with persistent disease showed a bias toward TRBV28, TRBJ1-2 and TRBJ2-5. New patients shared fewer public clonotypes (around 880) than persistent patients did (approximately 3,000).

Building the TCR beta libraries relied on iRepertoire HTBI primers, and CDR3 regions underwent Arm-PCR. Via MiXCR, TCRdb re-called the multiplex PCR reads, giving one row per CDR3 protein. This sample has 500,000 to 700,000 distinct CDR3 sequences, with about 30% found just once. Time point specified: persistent/refractory GD, antithyroid drugs over 5 years with positive TRAb. There was RNA extracted from PBMCs, and the TCR library was made from it. An endocrinology department in Xi'an, China, recruited the patients. As regards this clonotype: Its specificity is not known.

Deletions cut 9 bases from V and 6 bases from J, with 24 bases between. The germline gives CDR1 MRHNA, CDR2 SNTAGT. This CDR3 contains 16 residues. The sequence was obtained from a female donor with Graves disease. Sequences were derived from peripheral blood mononuclear cells (PBMCs), sampled when the disease was refractory, from a patient treated with antithyroid drugs. The rearrangement joins TRBV6-4 to TRBJ2-4; D is perhaps TRBD1 or TRBD2 (6 bases each). CDR3 residues: CARIPSTGNSGNIQYF. The CDR3 nucleotides are TGTGCCAGGATACCATCAACAGGGAATAGCGGAAACATTCAGTACTTC.